These 21 T cell receptor beta chains were sequenced from one sample in a study of CD8 T cells in ankylosing spondylitis. TCRdb re-analysed the 5' RACE reads in MiXCR, keeping a single row per CDR3 protein. The sample includes 300,000 to 400,000 distinct CDR3 sequences, 9.5% to 13% seen only once; the top ten take 9.1%. The sample comprised blood, either unsorted or a sorted T cell fraction (not recorded which). Receptors originate from a female donor with ankylosing spondylitis or in good health (not recorded which).

Many counts were recorded for this clonotype. The chain carries TRBV20-1 and TRBJ2-1; D may be TRBD1 (6 bases). This CDR3 contains 15 residues. V lost 0 bases to trimming and J lost 9 bases, with 18 bases between them. CDR1 and CDR2 (germline): DFQATT, SNEGSKA (reference sequence). CDR3 protein: CSARDPRGQGSEQFF. CDR3 nucleotide sequence: TGCAGTGCTAGAGACCCCAGAGGGCAGGGGAGTGAGCAGTTCTTC.

V and J are TRBV19 and TRBJ2-1, with 7 bases aligning to TRBD2. The germline V gene encodes CDR1 LNHDA and CDR2 SQIVND (reference sequence). CDR3 length: 14 residues. Unmatched junction bases numbered 6, after V lost 10 bases and J lost 0 bases. As DNA, the CDR3 is TGTGCCACGCAGGGACTACCCTCCTACAATGAGCAGTTCTTC. This gives the protein CATQGLPSYNEQFF. The whole variable domain, remainder taken from reference TRBV19 and TRBJ2-1, is DGGITQSPKYLFRKEGQNVTLSCEQNLNHDAMYWYRQDPGQGLRLIYYSQIVNDFQKGDIAEGYSVSREKKESFPLTVTSAQKNPTAFYLCATQGLPSYNEQFFGPGTRLTVL.

This clonotype was detected ten times or more. The rearrangement joins TRBV20-1 to TRBJ2-1; D is perhaps TRBD1 or TRBD2 (6 bases each). V was clipped by 3 bases and J by 5 bases, with 14 bases between them. This CDR3 spans 14 amino acids. Germline V CDR1 and CDR2: DFQATT, SNEGSKA (reference sequence). CDR3 loop: CSASRGDPHNEQFF. Written as DNA, the CDR3 is TGCAGTGCTAGTAGGGGGGACCCCCACAATGAGCAGTTCTTC.

The V call is TRBV9, the J call TRBJ2-3; D ambiguous. V lost 2 bases to trimming and J lost 5 bases, with 12 bases between them. Per the germline V gene, CDR1 is SGDLS and CDR2 is YYNGEE. The CDR3 sequence is 14 residues long. CDR3 protein: CASSVPPVGDTQYF. The CDR3 nucleotides are TGTGCCAGCAGCGTCCCCCCCGTGGGAGATACGCAGTATTTT.

This clonotype occurred many times. The V and J genes are TRBV5-1 and TRBJ2-7; 7 positions match TRBD1. J gave up 0 bases and V 4 bases, and 13 bases lay outside the gene matches. The CDR3 loop spans 17 amino acids. CDR1 is SGHRS, CDR2 YFSETQ, per germline. The CDR3 is CASSHGQVLVPSYEQYF. The CDR3 region has the DNA TGCGCCAGCAGCCACGGACAGGTTCTAGTTCCCTCCTACGAGCAGTACTTC.

Comment on this clonotype: At one end, the junction sequence differs from germline, possibly due to a read error. The chain has TRBV12-3 or TRBV12-4 and TRBJ2-1; 11 bases line up with TRBD2. The length of the CDR3 is 19 residues. The CDR3 is CTSSLLAGGATSSYNEQFF. CDR3 bases: TGTACCAGCAGTTTATTAGCGGGAGGGGCTACTAGCTCCTACAATGAGCAGTTCTTC.

The chain uses TRBV29-1 and TRBJ2-5; 12 nucleotides line up with TRBD2. This CDR3 comprises 15 residues. The ends lost 4 bases at V and 2 bases at J; junction bases unmatched: 5. Germline-derived CDR1 and CDR2 are SQVTM and ANQGSEA. CDR3 sequence reads: CSVVPSGRVQETQYF. CDR3 DNA sequence: TGCAGCGTTGTTCCTAGCGGGAGGGTACAAGAGACCCAGTACTTC.

For this clonotype: This may arise from a read error, as a much more abundant clone is one base away. This chain links TRBV10-3 with TRBJ2-7, with D maybe TRBD1 (6 bases). Per germline, CDR1 ENHRY and CDR2 SYGVKD. This CDR3 contains 14 residues. The DNA for the CDR3 is TGTGCCATCAGTGAGTCGGACAGCTCCTACGAGCAGTCCTTC. It yields the protein CAISESDSSYEQSF.

In its sample, this clonotype was seen a few times. The rearrangement uses TRBV3-1 and TRBJ2-2; 8 bases align to TRBD2. CDR1 and CDR2 (germline): LGHDT, YNNKEL (reference sequence). Trimming cost V 1 base and J 4 bases; bases outside gene matches: 5. The CDR3 has 16 residues. CDR3 DNA sequence: TGTGCCAGCAGCCAAGGGCGCGGGGGGCGCACCGGGGAGCTGTTTTTT. This sequence encodes CASSQGRGGRTGELFF.

Many counts were recorded for this clonotype. The rearrangement links TRBV28 to TRBJ2-1; 13 nucleotides agree with TRBD2. CDR1 MDHEN and CDR2 SYDVKM come from the germline V gene. This CDR3 contains 16 residues. V was pared by 6 bases and J by 9 bases, with 11 bases of the junction left unmatched. The DNA of the CDR3 is TGTGCCAGCAGCCCTCCGGGACTAGCGGGAATCGGTGAGCAGTTCTTC. Protein: CASSPPGLAGIGEQFF. The entire variable domain, with the rest obtained from reference TRBV28 and TRBJ2-1, is as follows: DVKVTQSSRYLVKRTGEKVFLECVQDMDHENMFWYRQDPGLGLRLIYFSYDVKMKEKGDIPEGYSVSREKKERFSLILESASTNQTSMYLCASSPPGLAGIGEQFFGPGTRLTVL.

This clonotype was recorded many times. The chain has TRBV5-1 and TRBJ1-6, with TRBD1 as a possible D gene (5 bases). The CDR3 has 15 amino acids. The V end lost 4 bases, the J end lost 5 bases, and 13 bases lay between the germline ends. Per germline, CDR1 SGHRS and CDR2 YFSETQ. As DNA, the CDR3 is TGCGCCAGCAGCCCCTCCGTAGGGGATAATTCACCCCTCCACTTT. Translating gives CASSPSVGDNSPLHF.

This clonotype was seen many times. The chain employs TRBV20-1 and TRBJ2-4; D unresolved. The V end was cut by 3 bases, the J end by 0 bases, with 12 bases between. Germline V gene sequence: CDR1 DFQATT, CDR2 SNEGSKA (reference sequence). This CDR3 is 15 amino acids long. As DNA, the CDR3 is TGCAGTGCTAGCATATCGGTGGGAGCCAAAAACATTCAGTACTTC. Its protein product is CSASISVGAKNIQYF.

This clonotype was seen ten or more times. The gene calls are TRBV28 and TRBJ2-5, with D unresolved. Trimming pared 5 bases from V and 2 bases from J, leaving 6 bases between. This CDR3 region has 12 residues. Germline-derived CDR1 and CDR2 are MDHEN and SYDVKM. The CDR3, as DNA: TGTGCCAGCAGTGACCCGCAAGAGACCCAGTACTTC. It specifies CASSDPQETQYF.

This rearrangement joins TRBV20-1 to TRBJ1-1; no reliable D call. Germline CDR1 is DFQATT and CDR2 is SNEGSKA (reference sequence). This CDR3 spans 13 amino acids. The V gene lost 4 bases and the J gene lost 6 bases, with 15 bases spanning the gap. Here the CDR3 DNA reads TGCAGTGCTACCGACGTGCTCTGGCCTGAAGCTTTCTTT. It encodes CSATDVLWPEAFF.

The chain carries TRBV20-1 and TRBJ2-5; 8 bases agree with TRBD2. Germline V lookup: CDR1 DFQATT, CDR2 SNEGSKA (reference sequence). V trimming: 3 bases; J trimming: 0 bases; junction bases outside the gene matches: 12. The CDR3 length is 17 residues. The DNA for the CDR3 is TGCAGTGCTAGCAGACTAGCGCGAGATCTGTACCAAGAGACCCAGTACTTC. Translating gives CSASRLARDLYQETQYF.

V usage is TRBV6-2 or TRBV6-3 and J usage is TRBJ1-1; D is undetermined. Germline V gene sequence: CDR1 MNHEY, CDR2 SVGEGT. The CDR3 is 14 residues long. Trimming shortened V by 3 bases and J by 1 base, and 9 bases separated the two germline ends. CDR3 amino acids: CASSYVLRNTEAFF. CDR3 DNA sequence: TGTGCCAGCAGTTATGTTCTGAGGAACACTGAAGCTTTCTTT.

This clonotype occurred many times. The chain has TRBV20-1 and TRBJ2-3; D not resolved. Deletions cut 2 bases from V and 3 bases from J, with 6 bases between. The germline CDR1 and CDR2 sequences are DFQATT and SNEGSKA (reference sequence). CDR3 size: 12 residues. In nucleotides, the CDR3 is TGCAGTGCTAGATACGTAACAGATACGCAGTATTTT. Its protein product is CSARYVTDTQYF.

CDR3 DNA: TGTGCCAGCAGCCAAAATCCAGGGGGGACCTATGGCTACACCTTC. It specifies CASSQNPGGTYGYTF. The chain employs TRBV3-1 and TRBJ1-2, with TRBD1 identical over 7 bases. CDR1 LGHDT and CDR2 YNNKEL come from the germline V gene (reference sequence). The CDR3 covers 15 residues. After removal of 2 bases from V and 4 bases from J, the junction contained 7 bases not matched to a gene. Combining the CDR3 with reference TRBV3-1 and TRBJ1-2 gives the whole variable domain DTAVSQTPKYLVTQMGNDKSIKCEQNLGHDTMYWYKQDSKKFLKIMFSYNNKELIINETVPNRFSPKSPDKAHLNLHINSLELGDSAVYFCASSQNPGGTYGYTFGSGTRLTVV.

The V and J genes are TRBV20-1 and TRBJ2-7; the match to TRBD2 covers 7 bases. The CDR3 extends over 14 amino acids. Trimming at V came to 6 bases and at J to 3 bases, leaving 11 bases not matched to a gene. Germline CDR1 and CDR2: DFQATT and SNEGSKA (reference sequence). For the CDR3, the DNA is TGCAGTGCCGCCAGCCGGGGACTACTCTACGAGCAGTACTTC. Its protein product is CSAASRGLLYEQYF.

Many counts were recorded for this clonotype. The chain has TRBV28 and TRBJ1-1; tentative D call: TRBD1 (6 bases). V was trimmed by 1 base and J by 3 bases, leaving 12 bases between them. The CDR3 covers 15 residues. Germline V CDR1 and CDR2: MDHEN, SYDVKM. CDR3 loop: CASSLFAGAYTEAFF. The CDR3 DNA follows: TGTGCCAGCAGTTTATTTGCAGGGGCATACACTGAAGCTTTCTTT.

This clonotype occurred many times. The chain uses TRBV7-2 and TRBJ2-1; D is ambiguous. Germline values: CDR1 SGHTA, CDR2 FQGNSA. The V end lost 5 bases, the J end lost 9 bases, and 11 bases lay between the germline ends. The CDR3 totals 12 residues. This CDR3 reads CASSRDIGEQFF. CDR3 bases: TGTGCCAGCAGCCGCGACATTGGTGAGCAGTTCTTC.